The subject of this entry is one T cell receptor beta chain. This record comes from a study of spatial heterogeneity in lung cancer. From the 5' RACE reads, TCRdb called clonotypes with MiXCR, one entry per CDR3 protein. The sample holds 15,000 to 20,000 distinct CDR3 sequences, 20% to 25% seen once. Time point denoted: sample taken at primary tumor resection. No cells were sorted before sequencing. The whole RNA sequenced was extracted from tumor, nontumor lung or frozen PBMC. This material consisted of PBMCs, taken at surgery. The clonotype comes from a female donor with early-stage non-small cell lung cancer.

CDR3 in amino acids: CASSLRLGTQYF. In nucleotides, the CDR3 is TGTGCCAGCAGCCTTCGACTCGGAACGCAGTATTTT. V gene TRBV5-5 combines with J gene TRBJ2-3; D gene ambiguous. Trimming removed 4 bases from V and 9 bases from J, with 12 bases in between. The CDR3 runs 12 residues. The germline gives CDR1 SGHKS, CDR2 YYEKEE (reference sequence).